The rows below give T cell receptor beta chains drawn from one sample of a study of blood T cell repertoires in COVID-19. The assay was immunoSEQ multiplex PCR, and TCRdb's table has in-frame clones only and misses some. Of approximately 140,000 clones detected, roughly four fifths appear once; the ten largest clones hold around 1.4%. Sequencing used peripheral blood. Receptors were obtained from a human donor in a cohort sampled during active COVID-19. Both conserved end residues are part of each CDR3. A D gene is named only where the DNA matches it firmly. The size entry is marked missing in some rows and otherwise reads once, few, many or a size class.

CDR3 protein | CDR3 DNA | V gene | D gene | clone size | J gene
CASSLGQSNEKLFF | TGTGCCAGCAGTCTGGGACAGAGCAATGAAAAACTGTTTTTT | TRBV28 | TRBD1 | - | TRBJ1-4
CASRPAGEGTGELFF | TGTGCCAGCAGGCCAGCGGGAGAGGGCACCGGGGAGCTGTTTTTT | TRBV27 | TRBD2 | few | TRBJ2-2
CASSFGTTDTQYF | TGTGCCAGCAGCTTCGGGACTACAGATACGCAGTATTTT | TRBV7-9 | - | once | TRBJ2-3
CASSRQGMSGNTIYF | TGTGCCAGTAGCCGACAGGGAATGTCTGGAAACACCATATATTTT | TRBV19 | TRBD1 | - | TRBJ1-3
CASSPLAAGGNEQFF | TGTGCCAGCAGTCCCCTAGCGGCCGGAGGCAATGAGCAGTTCTTC | TRBV6-4 | TRBD2 | - | TRBJ2-1
CAISGAGDLSYNEQFF | TGTGCCATCAGTGGAGCGGGAGACCTCTCCTACAATGAGCAGTTCTTC | TRBV10-3 | TRBD2 | - | TRBJ2-1
CASSLLSNEQFF | TGTGCCAGCTCACTCCTTAGCAATGAGCAGTTCTTC | TRBV18 | - | - | TRBJ2-1
CASSPGFNNEQFF | TGTGCCAGCAGCCCCGGGTTTAACAATGAGCAGTTCTTC | TRBV5-5 | - | - | TRBJ2-1
CASSPAGDRGHGNTIYF | TGTGCCAGCTCACCGGCCGGAGACAGGGGGCATGGAAACACCATATATTTT | TRBV18 | TRBD1 | - | TRBJ1-3
CASKEGGVDEKLFF | TGTGCCAGCAAGGAAGGGGGAGTCGATGAAAAACTGTTTTTT | TRBV25-1 | - | - | TRBJ1-4
CASSPSPGGAGNTIYF | TGTGCCAGCAGTCCCTCCCCAGGGGGCGCCGGAAACACCATATATTTT | TRBV27 | TRBD1 | many | TRBJ1-3
CASSLFQSSLAGVSGTQYF | TGTGCCAGCAGCTTGTTTCAATCGTCGCTAGCGGGAGTTTCTGGTACGCAGTATTTT | TRBV5-4 | TRBD2 | - | TRBJ2-3
CASTPSGRNSYEQYF | TGTGCCAGCACCCCAAGCGGGAGAAACTCCTACGAGCAGTACTTC | TRBV6-2/TRBV6-3 | TRBD2 | - | TRBJ2-7
CATNLGLATNEKLFF | TGTGCCACCAACCTTGGGCTTGCAACTAATGAAAAACTGTTTTTT | TRBV28 | - | - | TRBJ1-4
CASSSGGGNTGELFF | TGCGCCAGCAGCTCTGGGGGAGGGAACACCGGGGAGCTGTTTTTT | TRBV5-1 | - | - | TRBJ2-2
CASSSSGDTQYF | TGTGCCAGCAGTTCAAGCGGGGATACGCAGTATTTT | TRBV6-2/TRBV6-3 | - | - | TRBJ2-3
CASSPDGSRGQYF | TGTGCCAGCTCACCGGACGGTTCCCGGGGGCAGTACTTC | TRBV18 | - | - | TRBJ2-7
CASSWPGQTYGYTF | TGTGCCAGCAGCTGGCCGGGACAAACCTATGGCTACACCTTC | TRBV7-2 | - | few | TRBJ1-2
CASSPYLPGTSGYNEQFF | TGTGCCAGCTCACCTTATCTCCCCGGGACTAGCGGTTACAATGAGCAGTTCTTC | TRBV18 | TRBD2 | - | TRBJ2-1
CASSENSNTGELFF | TGCGCCAGCAGCGAGAACTCCAACACCGGGGAGCTGTTTTTT | TRBV5-1 | - | few | TRBJ2-2
CASSLGLAGYNEQFF | TGTGCCAGCAGCTTGGGGCTAGCGGGTTACAATGAGCAGTTCTTC | TRBV5-4 | TRBD2 | - | TRBJ2-1
CASKGEQYF | TGTGCCAGCAAGGGGGAGCAGTACTTC | TRBV12-3/TRBV12-4 | - | - | TRBJ2-7
CASKTTSGESRYEQYF | TGTGCCAGCAAAACCACTAGCGGGGAGAGTAGGTACGAGCAGTACTTC | TRBV2 | TRBD2 | - | TRBJ2-7
CASSPSLGREQPQHF | TGTGCCAGTAGTCCCTCGTTAGGCAGGGAACAGCCCCAGCATTTT | TRBV19 | - | - | TRBJ1-5
CASSQRGAYEQYF | TGCGCCAGCAGCCAAAGGGGTGCCTACGAGCAGTACTTC | TRBV4-1 | - | - | TRBJ2-7
CASSYISDTQYF | TGTGCCAGCAGTTACATCTCGGATACGCAGTATTTT | TRBV6-6 | - | - | TRBJ2-3
CASRPAGGTEAFF | TGTGCCAGCAGACCCGCAGGGGGCACTGAAGCTTTCTTT | TRBV12-3/TRBV12-4 | TRBD1 | - | TRBJ1-1
CATSRDRPRGPTNEKLFF | TGTGCCACCAGCAGAGACCGCCCCAGGGGACCAACTAATGAAAAACTGTTTTTT | TRBV15 | - | - | TRBJ1-4
CARSSIVTSRITEAFF | TGTGCCAGAAGCTCCATCGTGACAAGTAGGATCACTGAAGCTTTCTTT | TRBV7-5 | - | - | TRBJ1-1
CASSATDFISYNEQFF | TGTGCCAGTAGTGCAACAGATTTCATTTCCTACAATGAGCAGTTCTTC | TRBV19 | - | - | TRBJ2-1
CASSPFISWGLASSEQYF | TGTGCCAGCAGCCCTTTCATCTCGTGGGGACTAGCTTCGAGCGAGCAGTACTTC | TRBV7-8 | TRBD2 | - | TRBJ2-7
CASSMGLAYEQYF | TGTGCCAGCAGCATGGGACTAGCCTACGAGCAGTACTTC | TRBV12-3/TRBV12-4 | TRBD2 | few | TRBJ2-7
CASSKLLAGGPKPYKQFF | TGTGCCAGCAGCAAATTGCTAGCGGGAGGGCCGAAACCCTATAAGCAGTTCTTC | TRBV21-1 | - | - | TRBJ2-1
CASSSGSQRETQYF | TGCGCCAGCAGCTCGGGTTCGCAAAGGGAGACCCAGTACTTC | TRBV5-1 | - | few | TRBJ2-5
CASSLDRGRRETQYF | TGTGCCAGCAGCTTAGATAGGGGGCGCCGGGAGACCCAGTACTTC | TRBV11-2 | TRBD1 | once | TRBJ2-5
CASSLGTGNYEQYF | TGCGCCAGCAGCTTGGGGACAGGGAACTACGAGCAGTACTTC | TRBV5-1 | TRBD1 | - | TRBJ2-7
CASSVGHPSTDTQYF | TGTGCCAGCAGTGTCGGACACCCTAGCACAGATACGCAGTATTTT | TRBV25-1 | - | once | TRBJ2-3
CASSPRDRSYNEQFF | TGTGCCAGCAGCCCTCGGGACAGATCTTACAATGAGCAGTTCTTC | TRBV9 | TRBD1 | - | TRBJ2-1
CAWSARVGNEQFF | TGTGCCTGGAGTGCCAGGGTGGGCAATGAGCAGTTCTTC | TRBV30 | - | - | TRBJ2-1
CASSPGIRDTEAFF | TGTGCCAGCTCACCCGGTATTCGGGACACTGAAGCTTTCTTT | TRBV18 | - | once | TRBJ1-1
CASSPTATDTQYF | TGCGCCAGCAGCCCGACTGCTACAGATACGCAGTATTTT | TRBV5-1 | - | - | TRBJ2-3
CATSLNTGELFF | TGTGCCACCAGTCTTAACACCGGGGAGCTGTTTTTT | TRBV28 | - | - | TRBJ2-2
CASSLVGGKGTNEKLFF | TGTGCCAGCAGCTTAGTGGGGGGAAAGGGGACTAATGAAAAACTGTTTTTT | TRBV7-9 | - | - | TRBJ1-4
CASSPRTGGGGEKLFF | TGTGCCAGCAGCCCTCGGACAGGGGGCGGAGGGGAAAAACTGTTTTTT | TRBV9 | TRBD1 | - | TRBJ1-4
CSVARGQHGYTF | TGCAGCGTTGCCCGAGGACAGCACGGCTACACCTTC | TRBV29-1 | - | few | TRBJ1-2
CASSEQRQPNYGYTF | TGTGCCAGCAGTGAACAGAGACAGCCTAACTATGGCTACACCTTC | TRBV2 | - | - | TRBJ1-2
CASSLPLQGGLREKLFF | TGTGCCAGCAGCCTACCCTTACAGGGGGGACTACGGGAAAAACTGTTTTTT | TRBV3-1/TRBV3-2 | TRBD1 | - | TRBJ1-4
CASSAGDTQYF | TGTGCCAGCTCCGCGGGGGATACGCAGTATTTT | TRBV11-2 | - | few | TRBJ2-3
CASSLGTSSYNSPLHF | TGTGCCAGCAGCTTGGGCACTAGCTCCTATAATTCACCCCTCCACTTT | TRBV3-1/TRBV3-2 | - | once | TRBJ1-6
CASSSTGLNTEAFF | TGCGCCAGCAGCTCCACAGGGTTGAACACTGAAGCTTTCTTT | TRBV5-1 | - | - | TRBJ1-1
CASRSLELAKNIQYF | TGTGCAAGTCGGTCCCTTGAACTAGCCAAAAACATTCAGTACTTC | TRBV12-2 | - | once | TRBJ2-4